This paragraph covers one T cell receptor beta chain sequence. This specimen belongs to a study of blood T cell repertoires in COVID-19. Study overall: Specimens from acute and convalescent COVID-19 originated in the United States, Italy and Spain.

The trim removed 0 bases at V and 4 bases at J, leaving 13 bases unmatched. From germline, CDR1 is LGHDT and CDR2 YNNKEL (reference sequence). The CDR3 is made up of 19 amino acids. Original processing methods: Estimation of nucleated cell counts relied on the amplification of reference gene primers. TCRdb keeps only in-frame clones here, not all; method: immunoSEQ multiplex PCR. V and J calls and clone size are given by that table; D and trimming were obtained from the DNA. This sample yields about 200,000 clones, of which 83% are seen a single time; 4.8% belongs to the top ten. This rearrangement joins TRBV3-1 (or the pseudogene TRBV3-2) to TRBJ1-2; 11 positions match TRBD1. Sequenced sample: PBMCs or T cells enriched from blood (not recorded which). This receptor was taken from a woman in her 50s who had been exposed to COVID-19. For the CDR3, the DNA is TGTGCCAGCAGCCAAGATTCCCTGGGACAGGGGGGGTTTTTCTATGGCTACACCTTC. Protein product: CASSQDSLGQGGFFYGYTF.